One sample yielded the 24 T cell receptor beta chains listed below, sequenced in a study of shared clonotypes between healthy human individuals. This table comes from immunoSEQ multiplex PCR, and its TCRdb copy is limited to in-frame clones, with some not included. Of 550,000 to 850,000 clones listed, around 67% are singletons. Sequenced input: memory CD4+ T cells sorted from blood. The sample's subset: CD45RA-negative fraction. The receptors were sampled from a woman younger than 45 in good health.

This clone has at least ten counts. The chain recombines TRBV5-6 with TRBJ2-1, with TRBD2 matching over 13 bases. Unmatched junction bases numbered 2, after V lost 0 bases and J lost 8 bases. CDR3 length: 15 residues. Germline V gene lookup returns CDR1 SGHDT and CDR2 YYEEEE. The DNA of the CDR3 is TGTGCCAGCAGCTTGGTAGGACTAGCGGGAGATGAGCAGTTCTTC. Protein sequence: CASSLVGLAGDEQFF. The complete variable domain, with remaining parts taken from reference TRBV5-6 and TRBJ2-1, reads DAGVTQSPTHLIKTRGQQVTLRCSPKSGHDTVSWYQQALGQGPQFIFQYYEEEERQRGNFPDRFSGHQFPNYSSELNVNALLLGDSALYLCASSLVGLAGDEQFFGPGTRLTVL.

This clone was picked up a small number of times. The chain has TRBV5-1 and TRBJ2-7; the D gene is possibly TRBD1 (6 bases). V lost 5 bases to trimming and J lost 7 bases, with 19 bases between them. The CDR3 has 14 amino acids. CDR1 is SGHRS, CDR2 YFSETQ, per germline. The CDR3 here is CASRPGTRREEQYF. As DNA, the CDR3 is TGCGCCAGCAGACCCGGGACAAGAAGAGAGGAGCAGTACTTC. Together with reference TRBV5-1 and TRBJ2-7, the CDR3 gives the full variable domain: KAGVTQTPRYLIKTRGQQVTLSCSPISGHRSVSWYQQTPGQGLQFLFEYFSETQRNKGNFPGRFSGRQFSNSRSEMNVSTLELGDSALYLCASRPGTRREEQYFGPGTRLTVT.

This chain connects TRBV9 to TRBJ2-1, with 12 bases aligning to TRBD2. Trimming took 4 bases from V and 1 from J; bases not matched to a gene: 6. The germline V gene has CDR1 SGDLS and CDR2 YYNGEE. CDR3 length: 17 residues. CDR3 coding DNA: TGTGCCAGCAGCAGGACTAGCGGGATTGGGTCCTACAATGAGCAGTTCTTC. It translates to CASSRTSGIGSYNEQFF.

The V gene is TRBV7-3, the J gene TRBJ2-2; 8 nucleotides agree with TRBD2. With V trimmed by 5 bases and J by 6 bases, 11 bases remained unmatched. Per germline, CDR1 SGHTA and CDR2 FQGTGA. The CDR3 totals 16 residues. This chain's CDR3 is CASSKRAGLVAGELFF. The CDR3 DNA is TGTGCCAGCAGCAAACGTGCGGGACTAGTGGCCGGGGAGCTGTTTTTT.

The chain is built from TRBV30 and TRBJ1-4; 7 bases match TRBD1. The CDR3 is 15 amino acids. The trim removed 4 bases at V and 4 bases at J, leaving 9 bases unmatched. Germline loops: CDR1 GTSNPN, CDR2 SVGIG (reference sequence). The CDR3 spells CAWTRGGTVNEKLFF. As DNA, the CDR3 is TGTGCCTGGACCAGGGGCGGGACAGTTAATGAAAAACTGTTTTTT.

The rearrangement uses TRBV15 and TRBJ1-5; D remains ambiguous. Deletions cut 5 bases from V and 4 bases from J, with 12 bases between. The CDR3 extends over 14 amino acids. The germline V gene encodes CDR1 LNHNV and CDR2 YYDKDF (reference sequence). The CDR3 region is CATSQDALNQPQHF. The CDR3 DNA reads TGTGCCACCAGCCAGGACGCCCTAAATCAGCCCCAGCATTTT.

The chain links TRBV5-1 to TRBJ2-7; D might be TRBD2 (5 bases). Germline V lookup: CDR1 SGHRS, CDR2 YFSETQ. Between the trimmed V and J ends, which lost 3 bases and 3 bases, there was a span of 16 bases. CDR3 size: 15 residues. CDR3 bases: TGCGCCAGCAGCTCCGGCGGAGCGGATGACTACGAGCAGTACTTC. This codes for CASSSGGADDYEQYF.

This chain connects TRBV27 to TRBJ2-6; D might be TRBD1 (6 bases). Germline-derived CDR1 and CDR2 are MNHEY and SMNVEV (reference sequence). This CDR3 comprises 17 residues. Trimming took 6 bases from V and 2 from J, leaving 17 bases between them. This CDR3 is CASRPRQARTGANVLTF. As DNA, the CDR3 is TGTGCCAGCAGACCCAGACAGGCCCGGACTGGGGCCAACGTCCTGACTTTC.

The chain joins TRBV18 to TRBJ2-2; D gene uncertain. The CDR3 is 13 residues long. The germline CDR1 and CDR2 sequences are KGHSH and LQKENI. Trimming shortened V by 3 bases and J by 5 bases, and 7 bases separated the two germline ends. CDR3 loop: CASSPGQTGELFF. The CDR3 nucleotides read TGTGCCAGCTCACCGGGTCAAACCGGGGAGCTGTTTTTT.

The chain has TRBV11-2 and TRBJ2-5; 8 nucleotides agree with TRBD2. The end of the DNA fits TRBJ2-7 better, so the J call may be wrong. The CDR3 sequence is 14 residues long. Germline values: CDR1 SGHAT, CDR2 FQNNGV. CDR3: CASSLKREIHEQYF. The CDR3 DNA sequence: TGTGCCAGCAGCTTAAAGCGGGAGATACACGAGCAGTACTTC.

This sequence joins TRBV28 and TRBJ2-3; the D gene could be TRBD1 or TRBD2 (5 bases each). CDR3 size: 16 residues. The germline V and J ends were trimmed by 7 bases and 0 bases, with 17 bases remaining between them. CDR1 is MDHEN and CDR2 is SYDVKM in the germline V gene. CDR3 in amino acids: CASTPGQGTSTDTQYF. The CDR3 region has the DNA TGTGCCAGCACCCCGGGGCAGGGTACTAGCACAGATACGCAGTATTTT. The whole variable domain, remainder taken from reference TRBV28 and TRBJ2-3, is DVKVTQSSRYLVKRTGEKVFLECVQDMDHENMFWYRQDPGLGLRLIYFSYDVKMKEKGDIPEGYSVSREKKERFSLILESASTNQTSMYLCASTPGQGTSTDTQYFGPGTRLTVL.

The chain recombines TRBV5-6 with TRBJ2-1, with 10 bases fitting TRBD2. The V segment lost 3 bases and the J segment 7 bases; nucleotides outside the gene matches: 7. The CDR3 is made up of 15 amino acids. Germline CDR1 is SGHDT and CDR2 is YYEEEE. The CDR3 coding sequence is TGTGCCAGCAGCTCGGCTAGCGGGAGTTATAATGAGCAGTTCTTC. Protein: CASSSASGSYNEQFF.

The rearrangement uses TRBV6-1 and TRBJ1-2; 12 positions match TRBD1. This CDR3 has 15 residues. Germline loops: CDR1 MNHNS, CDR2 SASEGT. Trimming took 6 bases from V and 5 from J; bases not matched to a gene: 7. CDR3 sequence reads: CASRGGTGGAYGYTF. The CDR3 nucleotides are TGTGCCAGCAGAGGCGGGACAGGGGGCGCGTATGGCTACACCTTC.

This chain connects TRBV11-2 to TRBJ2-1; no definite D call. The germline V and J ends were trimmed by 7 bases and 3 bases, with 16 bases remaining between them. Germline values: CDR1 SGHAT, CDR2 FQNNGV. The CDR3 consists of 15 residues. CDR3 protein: CASTSSDIGYNEQFF. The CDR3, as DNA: TGTGCCAGCACCTCATCCGACATAGGCTACAATGAGCAGTTCTTC.

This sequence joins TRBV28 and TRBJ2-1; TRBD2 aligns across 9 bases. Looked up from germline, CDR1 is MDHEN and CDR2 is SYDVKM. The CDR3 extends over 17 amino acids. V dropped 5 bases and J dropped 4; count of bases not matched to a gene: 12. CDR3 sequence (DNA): TGTGCCAGCAGTCCCAAAGCGGGGGGCGGGTCTTACAATGAGCAGTTCTTC. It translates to CASSPKAGGGSYNEQFF. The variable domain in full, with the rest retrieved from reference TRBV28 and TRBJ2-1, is DVKVTQSSRYLVKRTGEKVFLECVQDMDHENMFWYRQDPGLGLRLIYFSYDVKMKEKGDIPEGYSVSREKKERFSLILESASTNQTSMYLCASSPKAGGGSYNEQFFGPGTRLTVL.

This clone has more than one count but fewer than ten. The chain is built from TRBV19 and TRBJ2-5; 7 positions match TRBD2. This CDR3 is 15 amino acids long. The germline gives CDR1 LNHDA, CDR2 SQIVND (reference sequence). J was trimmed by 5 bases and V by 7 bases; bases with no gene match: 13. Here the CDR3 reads CASTGVSGPRETQYF. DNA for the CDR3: TGTGCCAGTACCGGCGTTAGCGGGCCAAGGGAGACCCAGTACTTC.

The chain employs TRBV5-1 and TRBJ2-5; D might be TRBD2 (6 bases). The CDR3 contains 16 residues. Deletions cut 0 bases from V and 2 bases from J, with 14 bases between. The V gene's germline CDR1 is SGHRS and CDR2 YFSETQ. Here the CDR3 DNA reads TGCGCCAGCAGCTTGGTGGGAGGATCGGGTCAAGAGACCCAGTACTTC. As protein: CASSLVGGSGQETQYF.

CDR3 sequence reads: CASSVGLREATYNEQFF. The CDR3 DNA is TGTGCCAGCAGCGTAGGGTTGCGGGAGGCGACCTACAATGAGCAGTTCTTC. The chain employs TRBV9 and TRBJ2-1; 8 nucleotides agree with TRBD2. Germline CDR1 and CDR2: SGDLS and YYNGEE. This CDR3 has 17 residues. Unmatched junction bases numbered 7, after V lost 0 bases and J lost 2 bases.

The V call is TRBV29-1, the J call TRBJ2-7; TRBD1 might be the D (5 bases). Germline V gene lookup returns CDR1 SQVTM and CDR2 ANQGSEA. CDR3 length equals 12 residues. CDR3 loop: CNKGHTHYEQYF. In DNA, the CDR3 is TGCAACAAGGGGCATACCCACTACGAGCAGTACTTC.

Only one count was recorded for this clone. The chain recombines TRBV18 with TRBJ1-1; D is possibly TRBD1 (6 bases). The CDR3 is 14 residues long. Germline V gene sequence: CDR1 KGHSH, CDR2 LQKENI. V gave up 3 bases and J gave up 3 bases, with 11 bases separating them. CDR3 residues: CASSPNRVDTEAFF. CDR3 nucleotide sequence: TGTGCCAGCTCACCCAACAGGGTCGACACTGAAGCTTTCTTT.

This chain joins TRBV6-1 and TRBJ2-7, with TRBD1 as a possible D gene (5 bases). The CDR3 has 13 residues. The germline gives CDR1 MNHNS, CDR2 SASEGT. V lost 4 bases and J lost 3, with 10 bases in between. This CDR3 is CASSVVQDYEQYF. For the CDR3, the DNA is TGTGCCAGCAGTGTAGTACAGGACTACGAGCAGTACTTC.

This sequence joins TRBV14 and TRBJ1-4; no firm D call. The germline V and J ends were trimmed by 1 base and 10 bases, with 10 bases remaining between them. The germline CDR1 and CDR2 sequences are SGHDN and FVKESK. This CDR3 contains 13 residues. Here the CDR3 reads CASSQGGYGKLFF. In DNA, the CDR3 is TGTGCCAGCAGCCAAGGAGGGTACGGAAAACTGTTTTTT.

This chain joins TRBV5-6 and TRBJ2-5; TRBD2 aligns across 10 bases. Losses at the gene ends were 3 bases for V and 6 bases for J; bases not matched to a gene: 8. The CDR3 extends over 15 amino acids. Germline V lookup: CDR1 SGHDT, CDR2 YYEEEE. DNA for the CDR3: TGTGCCAGCAGCTCCCCGGCTAGCGGGAGACAGACCCAGTACTTC. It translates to CASSSPASGRQTQYF.

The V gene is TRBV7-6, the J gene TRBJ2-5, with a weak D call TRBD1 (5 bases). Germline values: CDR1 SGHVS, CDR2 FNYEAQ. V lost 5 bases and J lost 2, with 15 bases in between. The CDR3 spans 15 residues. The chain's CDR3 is CASSRGHSEQETQYF. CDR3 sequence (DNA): TGTGCCAGCAGCCGCGGACATTCCGAACAAGAGACCCAGTACTTC. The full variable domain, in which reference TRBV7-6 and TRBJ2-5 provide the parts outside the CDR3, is GAGVSQSPRYKVTKRGQDVALRCDPISGHVSLYWYRQALGQGPEFLTYFNYEAQQDKSGLPNDRFSAERPEGSISTLTIQRTEQRDSAMYRCASSRGHSEQETQYFGPGTRLLVL.